These 6 T cell receptor beta chains were sequenced from one sample in a study of T-cell memory formation after mild COVID-19. TCRdb re-derived calls from the 5' RACE reads in MiXCR, one entry per CDR3 protein. Among around 470,000 distinct CDR3 sequences listed, 20% were seen once. Specimen: PBMCs or a T cell subset sorted from them (not recorded which). Receptors originate from an adult woman who had mild COVID-19 (a few samples of this study predate the infection). Cell type and time point are not known.

This chain links TRBV30 with TRBJ1-5; TRBD1 agrees at 8 bases. The CDR3 is 17 amino acids. The J segment lost 2 bases and the V segment lost 2 bases, leaving 11 bases of the junction unmatched. The germline CDR1 and CDR2 sequences are GTSNPN and SVGIG (reference sequence). The CDR3 region is CAWSSHRGSVGNQPQHF. The CDR3 DNA reads as TGTGCCTGGAGTTCCCACAGGGGGTCGGTTGGCAATCAGCCCCAGCATTTT.

The V call is TRBV5-1, the J call TRBJ1-5; 10 positions match TRBD1. Trimming cost V 4 bases and J 4 bases; bases outside gene matches: 5. Germline V gene data show CDR1 as SGHRS and CDR2 as YFSETQ. The CDR3 runs to 15 residues. CDR3 protein: CASSPGQGRNQPQHF. CDR3 bases: TGCGCCAGCAGCCCGGGACAGGGGAGGAATCAGCCCCAGCATTTT.

This clonotype was detected a few times. The chain carries TRBV7-2 and TRBJ2-1, with D unclear. Germline V gives CDR1 SGHTA, CDR2 FQGNSA. The CDR3 extends over 14 amino acids. Trimming removed 5 bases from V and 7 bases from J, with 15 bases in between. CDR3 coding DNA: TGTGCCAGCAGCCCGCCGTGGCTGGAAAATGAGCAGTTCTTC. Amino acids: CASSPPWLENEQFF.

This clonotype was recorded a few times. The chain is built from TRBV9 and TRBJ2-1; the match to TRBD2 covers 15 bases. The V gene's germline CDR1 is SGDLS and CDR2 YYNGEE. CDR3 length: 16 residues. The trim removed 4 bases at V and 9 bases at J, leaving 8 bases unmatched. This CDR3 is CASSPNGLAGGVEQFF. DNA of the CDR3: TGTGCCAGCAGCCCTAACGGACTAGCGGGGGGGGTTGAGCAGTTCTTC.

The J gene is TRBJ2-7, the V gene TRBV6-5; 8 nucleotides agree with TRBD2. Germline loops: CDR1 MNHEY, CDR2 SVGAGI. After removal of 4 bases from V and 7 bases from J, the junction contained 6 bases not matched to a gene. The CDR3 length is 13 residues. CDR3 coding DNA: TGTGCCAGCAGTTGGGGACTAGTACAGGAGCAGTACTTC. It encodes CASSWGLVQEQYF.

The chain employs TRBV9 and TRBJ2-3; 7 nucleotides match TRBD1. Per germline, CDR1 SGDLS and CDR2 YYNGEE. V shed 0 bases, J shed 5 bases, and the junction held 9 bases outside the gene matches. There are 16 residues in the CDR3. The CDR3 nucleotides are TGTGCCAGCAGCGTAGTTTCCAGGGGGACAAGAGATACGCAGTATTTT. This gives the protein CASSVVSRGTRDTQYF.